The 17 T cell receptor beta chains presented below share a single source sample, sequenced in a study of cytomegalovirus exposure and HLA in healthy donors. Primers for the PCR totalled 60 Vbeta and 13 Jbeta. The data were produced by immunoSEQ multiplex PCR, yet TCRdb's version contains in-frame clones alone and is incomplete. The table shows about 180,000 clones, with roughly 78% occurring only once. Sequenced: PBMCs. These receptors were collected from a woman aged 25 to 45 in good health and CMV-seronegative.

Notes on this clone: The sample holds other DNA sequences that translate to the same CDR3. This chain links TRBV9 with TRBJ2-7; D not certain. The germline V and J ends were trimmed by 0 bases and 0 bases, with 4 bases remaining between them. Germline V CDR1 and CDR2: SGDLS, YYNGEE. The CDR3 is made up of 13 amino acids. The CDR3 nucleotides read TGTGCCAGCAGCGTAGACAGCTCCTACGAGCAGTACTTC. The encoded protein is CASSVDSSYEQYF.

This chain connects TRBV30 to TRBJ2-1; D uncertain. V was clipped by 0 bases and J by 10 bases, with 28 bases between them. Per germline, CDR1 GTSNPN and CDR2 SVGIG (reference sequence). This CDR3 contains 18 residues. The CDR3 DNA sequence: TGTGCCTGGAGTGTAATCCCCCTGAGAGTTAATCCCCAATACGAGCAGTTCTTC. It encodes CAWSVIPLRVNPQYEQFF. The full variable domain, completed using reference TRBV30 and TRBJ2-1, is SQTIHQWPATLVQPVGSPLSLECTVEGTSNPNLYWYRQAAGRGLQLLFYSVGIGQISSEVPQNLSASRPQDRQFILSSKKLLLSDSGFYLCAWSVIPLRVNPQYEQFFGPGTRLTVL.

The J gene is TRBJ1-2, the V gene TRBV25-1, with 7 nucleotides matching TRBD1. V gave up 6 bases and J gave up 1 base; unmatched junction bases: 11. From germline, CDR1 is MGHDK and CDR2 SYGVNS. The CDR3 contains 16 residues. The DNA for the CDR3 is TGTGCCAGCAGGGGAGTACAGGGGATTTATAACTATGGCTACACCTTC. Amino acid sequence: CASRGVQGIYNYGYTF.

The chain couples TRBV7-9 to TRBJ1-2; TRBD1 aligns across 8 bases. The CDR3 covers 11 residues. J lost 13 bases, V lost 6 bases, and 7 bases had no gene match. Germline-derived CDR1 and CDR2 are SEHNR and FQNEAQ (reference sequence). CDR3 in amino acids: CASSYGQGITF. For the CDR3, the DNA is TGTGCCAGCAGTTACGGACAGGGAATCACCTTC.

This chain joins TRBV6-4 and TRBJ2-1; possibly TRBD2 for D (6 bases). The germline V gene encodes CDR1 MRHNA and CDR2 SNTAGT. V shed 0 bases and J shed 1 base, with 10 bases lying between them. This CDR3 contains 16 residues. CDR3 in amino acids: CASSDSELASYNEQFF. The CDR3 coding sequence is TGTGCCAGCAGTGACTCAGAGCTAGCGTCCTACAATGAGCAGTTCTTC.

The chain is built from TRBV7-2 and TRBJ2-7; 14 nucleotides align to TRBD2. The junction had 3 bases not matched to a gene; V was cut back by 7 bases and J by 1 base. The CDR3 has 15 residues. Germline CDR1 and CDR2: SGHTA and FQGNSA. The CDR3 DNA sequence: TGTGCCAGCACCAGGACTAGCGGGGGGTCCTACGAGCAGTACTTC. Translating it yields CASTRTSGGSYEQYF. The whole variable domain, remainder taken from reference TRBV7-2 and TRBJ2-7, is GAGVSQSPSNKVTEKGKDVELRCDPISGHTALYWYRQSLGQGLEFLIYFQGNSAPDKSGLPSDRFSAERTGGSVSTLTIQRTQQEDSAVYLCASTRTSGGSYEQYFGPGTRLTVT.

In this sample, this clone turned up a few times. The genes are TRBV6-6 and TRBJ1-2; 8 nucleotides agree with TRBD1. Germline loops: CDR1 MNHNY, CDR2 SVGAGI (reference sequence). J gave up 4 bases and V 8 bases, and 0 bases lay outside the gene matches. CDR3 length: 11 amino acids. CDR3 in amino acids: CASDRGYGYTF. The CDR3 DNA follows: TGTGCCAGCGACAGGGGCTATGGCTACACCTTC.

The chain combines TRBV10-2 with TRBJ2-3; D might be TRBD2 (6 bases). CDR1 is WSHSY, CDR2 SAAADI, per germline. This CDR3 spans 17 amino acids. Trimming took off 0 bases at V and 1 base at J, with 14 bases between the two ends. The CDR3 sequence is CASSESRVGGGTDTQYF. The CDR3 nucleotides read TGCGCCAGCAGTGAGTCGAGAGTAGGAGGGGGCACAGATACGCAGTATTTT.

The chain links TRBV10-3 to TRBJ2-3, with D possibly TRBD1 on 6 matching bases. V lost 4 bases and J lost 4, with 15 bases in between. CDR3 length equals 15 residues. Germline V gene data show CDR1 as ENHRY and CDR2 as SYGVKD. The CDR3 is CAISVTDSVADTQYF. CDR3 coding DNA: TGTGCCATCAGTGTCACGGACAGTGTTGCAGATACGCAGTATTTT.

V usage is TRBV7-9 and J usage is TRBJ1-2; the match to TRBD1 covers 10 bases. V lost 5 bases to trimming and J lost 4 bases; unmatched junction nucleotides: 7. CDR3 size: 15 residues. Germline V CDR1 and CDR2: SEHNR, FQNEAQ (reference sequence). The CDR3 loop is CASSTTGGDFYGYTF. CDR3 bases: TGTGCCAGCAGCACGACAGGGGGCGATTTCTATGGCTACACCTTC.

This clone was detected only once. The chain recombines TRBV15 with TRBJ2-7, with 10 bases fitting TRBD1. V was pared by 5 bases and J by 5 bases, with 0 bases of the junction left unmatched. This CDR3 is built from 12 residues. The germline V gene encodes CDR1 LNHNV and CDR2 YYDKDF (reference sequence). CDR3 in amino acids: CATSGTGDEQYF. Here the CDR3 DNA reads TGTGCCACCAGCGGGACAGGGGACGAGCAGTACTTC.

The V and J genes are TRBV19 and TRBJ2-1, with unresolved D. V was clipped by 4 bases and J by 4 bases, with 14 bases between them. The CDR3 totals 15 residues. Germline assignment: CDR1 LNHDA and CDR2 SQIVND (reference sequence). For the CDR3, the DNA is TGTGCCAGTAGTACCCCGCTAGTTAGGTACAATGAGCAGTTCTTC. It specifies CASSTPLVRYNEQFF. Full variable domain (rest looked up from reference TRBV19 and TRBJ2-1): DGGITQSPKYLFRKEGQNVTLSCEQNLNHDAMYWYRQDPGQGLRLIYYSQIVNDFQKGDIAEGYSVSREKKESFPLTVTSAQKNPTAFYLCASSTPLVRYNEQFFGPGTRLTVL.

This clone was seen only once. The CDR3 DNA sequence: TGTGCCAGCAGTGACATGGGGGGGACAGATACGCAGTATTTT. Its protein is CASSDMGGTDTQYF. This chain links TRBV6-4 with TRBJ2-3, with 7 positions matching TRBD2. Trimming cost V 2 bases and J 3 bases; bases outside gene matches: 2. CDR3 length: 14 amino acids. CDR1 MRHNA and CDR2 SNTAGT come from the germline V gene.

The gene calls are TRBV30 and TRBJ2-5; 12 nucleotides agree with TRBD1. V trimming: 3 bases; J trimming: 4 bases; junction bases outside the gene matches: 6. The CDR3 totals 15 residues. Germline V gene data show CDR1 as GTSNPN and CDR2 as SVGIG (reference sequence). CDR3 coding DNA: TGTGCCTGGAGCGGCGGGACAGGGGGCCGAGAGACCCAGTACTTC. Translation: CAWSGGTGGRETQYF. Full variable domain (outside the CDR3, taken from reference TRBV30 and TRBJ2-5): SQTIHQWPATLVQPVGSPLSLECTVEGTSNPNLYWYRQAAGRGLQLLFYSVGIGQISSEVPQNLSASRPQDRQFILSSKKLLLSDSGFYLCAWSGGTGGRETQYFGPGTRLLVL.

This chain uses TRBV7-2 with TRBJ1-1; D is uncertain. V was shortened by 4 bases and J by 8 bases, with 17 bases between the two germline ends. This CDR3 comprises 14 residues. Germline loops: CDR1 SGHTA, CDR2 FQGNSA. DNA of the CDR3: TGTGCCAGCAGCTACGACTACCGGGGTACGGAAGCTTTCTTT. Translating gives CASSYDYRGTEAFF.

This rearrangement joins TRBV27 to TRBJ1-5; tentative D call: TRBD1 (6 bases). The CDR3 has 15 amino acids. V was trimmed by 5 bases and J by 7 bases, leaving 18 bases between them. Germline V lookup: CDR1 MNHEY, CDR2 SMNVEV (reference sequence). The CDR3: CASSPVQGSRQPQHF. CDR3 DNA: TGTGCCAGCAGTCCAGTTCAGGGGAGTCGCCAGCCCCAGCATTTT.

This sequence joins TRBV5-6 and TRBJ1-6; TRBD1 matches at 9 bases. Trimming cost V 0 bases and J 0 bases; bases outside gene matches: 1. Looked up from germline, CDR1 is SGHDT and CDR2 is YYEEEE. CDR3 size: 17 residues. The CDR3 coding sequence is TGTGCCAGCAGCTTGGGGACAGGGGCCTCCTATAATTCACCCCTCCACTTT. Encoded protein: CASSLGTGASYNSPLHF.